The following is a T cell receptor beta chain sequence with its context. A junction end diverges from the germline sequence, so it may reflect a read error. Germline CDR1 is SGHRS and CDR2 is YFSETQ. This CDR3 has 13 amino acids. TCRdb fed the RT-PCR reads into MiXCR, producing one record per CDR3 protein. The repertoire includes almost 700,000 distinct CDR3 sequences, around 14% of them detected once, and roughly 4% sits in the top ten. The chain links TRBV5-1 to TRBJ1-2; D uncertain. The sequencing input was memory CD4+ T cells from blood. This clonotype was sampled from a female donor in good health, serving as a healthy control. CDR3 in DNA: TGCGCCAGCAGCTTAGGAGCTAACAATGGCTACACCTTC. Encoded protein: CASSLGANNGYTF. The full variable domain, with the rest looked up from reference TRBV5-1 and TRBJ1-2, is KAGVTQTPRYLIKTRGQQVTLSCSPISGHRSVSWYQQTPGQGLQFLFEYFSETQRNKGNFPGRFSGRQFSNSRSEMNVSTLELGDSALYLCASSLGANNGYTFGSGTRLTVV.